The T cell receptor beta chain described here comes from a study of CD8+ T cells in alopecia areata (dated by TCRdb to the late 2010s). Study-wide context: The treated patients, all with moderate-to-severe alopecia areata, were enrolled in an open-label pilot trial of oral tofacitinib given at 5 to 10 mg twice daily. Scalp clonality was compared among normal scalp (n=4), patchy alopecia areata scalp (n=8), and alopecia totalis/universalis scalp (n=8). The RNA source kit depended on sample type: the PAXgene miRNA kit for fixed scalp, the miRNeasy kit for PBMCs, and the RNeasy kit for mouse skin. Disease severity in treated patients was measured with the SALT score, which quantifies the percentage of affected scalp surface area. High-throughput TCRbeta sequencing was used to examine T cell clonal expansion in alopecia areata in both the C3H/HeJ mouse model and human patients. Patients stayed on tofacitinib for 6 to 18 months and then had 6 months of follow-up off drug so that delayed response and recurrence could be assessed. Amplification of TCRbeta CDR3 regions was done by immunoSEQ multiplex PCR using 35 Vbeta forward primers and 13 Jbeta reverse primers. Patients on tofacitinib were biopsied at baseline and after 4 and 24 weeks of treatment, and several of the patients also had a later scalp biopsy. In humans, TCRbeta sequencing was performed on scalp tissue and on sorted CD4+ and CD8+ peripheral blood T cells from healthy controls and from patients with patchy or totalis/universalis alopecia areata.

The germline V gene (reference sequence) yields MNHEY for CDR1 and SMNVEV for CDR2. The CDR3 sequence holds 17 residues, the cysteine and phenylalanine included. The read is trimmed to its CDR3 DNA, 51 bases read in frame from base 1. The junction shows trimming of 7 bases on V and 1 base on J, plus 22 bases between the germline ends. The meaning of the sample's time point label: around 28 days on oral tofacitinib. The meaning of the sample's treatment or condition label: oral pan-JAK inhibitor, 5-10 mg twice daily. Lesional scalp punch biopsies and peripheral blood were obtained from alopecia areata patients. PBMCs were separated by density centrifugation and stained for CD3, CD4 and CD8, after which CD4+ and CD8+ T cells were sorted on a FACSAria. Points the paper makes about the study in general: Lesional scalp, especially in alopecia totalis/universalis, showed higher clonality and more expanded CD8+ clones than normal scalp, suggesting antigenic drive. Many expanded lesional clones persisted in scalp and blood during tofacitinib treatment, which may partly explain relapse after stopping treatment. With tofacitinib, both scalp clonality and the number of expanded CD8+ clones among the top 100 scalp clones went down significantly. Unlike mouse skin, where gammadelta T cells dominate, normal human skin contains resident alphabeta T cells that get sequenced too, which complicates analysis of the scalp TCR repertoire. Shared TCR sequences between patients were less evident than in mice, which may be partly attributable to HLA diversity in the patient population. The treated cohort was small, with a single nonresponder, so links between baseline CD8+ expansion and response need larger studies.

The method behind the library was the immunoSEQ multiplex PCR assay. To provide template for TCR sequencing, every sample had RNA extracted and reverse transcribed into cDNA. SuperScript III was used to make first-strand cDNA, primed with a 2:1 mix of oligo-dT and random hexamers. A synthetic immune receptor repertoire was used to measure amplification bias, and any remaining bias was corrected computationally. In the original analysis: Raw reads were preprocessed to remove errors, and CDR3 was defined by IMGT conventions from the conserved cysteine to phenylalanine. Clonality was computed by normalizing Shannon entropy by log2 of the number of productive unique TCRs and subtracting the result from 1. CD4 or CD8 identity of scalp clones was inferred by cross-referencing scalp TCRbeta sequences with sorted blood CD4 and CD8 repertoires. TCRdb mirrors the immuneACCESS table, restricted to in-frame sequences. Some clones are absent from its copies; in checked studies, under half trace to an unresolved V gene, and the reason for the others is unknown. V and J calls and clone size are copied from that table; D and trimming were computed from the DNA. The sample profile shows more than 130,000 clones; roughly four fifths of them were found once. The ten top clones hold around 25% of the sample.

Points on this clone: Which antigen it targets is not known. There are no base qualities to consult, and no much larger clone falls within one base.

The V and J segments used are TRBV27 and TRBJ1-1; a weak D assignment points to TRBD1 (5 bases agree). This specimen consisted of CD8+ T cells sorted from blood, obtained at week 4, from a patient treated with tofacitinib. The sequence came from a human donor with alopecia areata. The DNA is as follows: TGTGCCAGCACCCTGCCGGGCGACCAGACAGCGAACACTGAAGCTTTCTTT. Its amino acids are CASTLPGDQTANTEAFF.